The rows below give T cell receptor beta chains drawn from one sample of a study of identical twins. TCRdb passed the 5' RACE reads through MiXCR, listing each CDR3 protein once. The sample consists of some 440,000 distinct CDR3 sequences, roughly 24% of them appearing once. The same data also contributed to another study, on T cells expressing NK-cell markers.

The specimen sequenced was CD4+ T cells sorted from blood. The receptors were gathered from a woman between 18 and 30 years old in good health. Both conserved end residues are part of each CDR3. The D gene is left open where the match is weak. Expanded clones are given a class, and other clones once, few, many or no size at all.

V	size	D	J	DNA	CDR3
TRBV25-1	many	NA	TRBJ1-3	TGTGCCAGCATAGACCTCTCTGGAAACACCATATATTTT	CASIDLSGNTIYF
TRBV27	NA	NA	TRBJ2-7	TGTGCCAGCAGTTTGACCCTCGGCACCTACGAGCAGTACTTC	CASSLTLGTYEQYF
TRBV7-3	NA	NA	TRBJ2-1	TGTGCCAGCAGCTCAGGGGCAGGATCCTACAATGAGCAGTTCTTC	CASSSGAGSYNEQFF
TRBV5-1	once	TRBD2	TRBJ2-5	TGCGCCAGCAGCTTGTCTCGCGGGGGGGAGACCCAGTACTTC	CASSLSRGGETQYF
TRBV3-1	once	NA	TRBJ2-4	TGTGCCAGCAGCCTCAGACAGTGGAAGTACTTC	CASSLRQWKYF
TRBV4-1	few	TRBD1	TRBJ2-2	TGCGCCAGCAGCCACCCGGACAGGGCAAACACCGGGGAGCTGTTTTTT	CASSHPDRANTGELFF
TRBV7-9	NA	TRBD2	TRBJ2-7	TGTGCCAGCAGCTTGCCTCCGGGACTAGCGGACTTC	CASSLPPGLADF
TRBV6-1	NA	NA	TRBJ1-2	TGTGCCAGCAGTACCCTTGGGGGCGCCTATGGCTACACCTTC	CASSTLGGAYGYTF
TRBV19	NA	TRBD2	TRBJ2-3	TGTGCCAGTAGTTCACCGGGACTAGCGGGGGCCGACACAGATACGCAGTATTTT	CASSSPGLAGADTDTQYF
TRBV7-2	NA	NA	TRBJ1-6	TGTGCCAGCAGCTTAGTGGCCGGGGATAATTCACCCCTCCACTTT	CASSLVAGDNSPLHF
TRBV12-3/TRBV12-4	few	NA	TRBJ2-7	TGTGCCAGCAGTTTCAGGAGGGCCACTTACGAGCAGTACTTC	CASSFRRATYEQYF
TRBV3-1	few	TRBD2	TRBJ2-7	TGTGCCAGCAGCCAAGGTGGACTAGCGGGAGACTACGAGCAGTACTTC	CASSQGGLAGDYEQYF
TRBV11-2	NA	NA	TRBJ2-5	TGTGCCAGCAGCTACCTGGGGAAAGAGACCCAGTACTTC	CASSYLGKETQYF
TRBV5-1	NA	NA	TRBJ2-2	TGCGCCAGCAGCTTGGTCAGGCCGGGCACCGGGGAGCTGTTTTTT	CASSLVRPGTGELFF
TRBV3-1	few	NA	TRBJ1-1	TGTGCCAGCAGCCAAACCGTCAGTAATGAAGCTTTCTTT	CASSQTVSNEAFF
TRBV5-5	few	TRBD2	TRBJ2-3	TGTGCCAGCAGCCCGGCCATACGGGAGGCTAGCACAGATACGCAGTATTTT	CASSPAIREASTDTQYF
TRBV12-3/TRBV12-4	few	NA	TRBJ1-2	TGTGCCAGCACAAGCCCCGGACGGTTAGCTAACTATGGCTACACCTTC	CASTSPGRLANYGYTF
TRBV7-2	few	TRBD2	TRBJ2-1	TGTGCCAGCAGCTTAGGCGGCGGCGGGGGACTAGGTAATGAGCAGTTCTTC	CASSLGGGGGLGNEQFF
TRBV7-8	many	TRBD1	TRBJ2-1	TGTGCCAGCGGGACAGCCCTATACAATGAGCAGTTCTTC	CASGTALYNEQFF
TRBV6-1	NA	NA	TRBJ1-2	TGTTCTGCGAGGTCCCCAGGTAGCTATGGCTACACCTTC	CSARSPGSYGYTF
TRBV2	few	TRBD2	TRBJ2-5	TGTGCCAGCAGTGATTCTTTAGGAGCGGGGGGCCAAGAGACCCAGTACTTC	CASSDSLGAGGQETQYF
TRBV29-1	NA	TRBD1	TRBJ1-2	TGCAGCGCCCGGGACAGGACCCATGGCTACACCTTC	CSARDRTHGYTF
TRBV2	NA	TRBD1	TRBJ2-2	TGTGCCAGCAGCACCAGGGGGCGTGGCGGGGAGCTGTTTTTT	CASSTRGRGGELFF
TRBV7-2	few	NA	TRBJ2-7	TGTGCCAGCAGCCTCCATGAGGGGCCCTACGAGCAGTACTTC	CASSLHEGPYEQYF
TRBV24-1	few	TRBD1	TRBJ2-2	TGTGCCACCAGTGATGGCACAGGGGGTCCCGGGGAGCTGTTTTTT	CATSDGTGGPGELFF
TRBV6-5	NA	NA	TRBJ1-6	TGTGCCAGCAGTTACTCGATGCAAGGAGTCGATTCACCCCTCCACTTT	CASSYSMQGVDSPLHF
TRBV5-1	few	NA	TRBJ2-1	TGCGCCAGCAGCTTGGTCCGACAGGACGGAGAGCAGTTCTTC	CASSLVRQDGEQFF
TRBV20-1	few	NA	TRBJ2-5	TGCAGTGCTAGAGATCTGGGACGGGAAGAGACCCAGTACTTC	CSARDLGREETQYF
TRBV11-2	NA	NA	TRBJ2-1	TGTGCCAGCAGCTTAAGGAACAATGAGCAGTTCTTC	CASSLRNNEQFF
TRBV10-3	NA	NA	TRBJ2-7	TGTGCCATCAGCGCACACCGGACGGCCGGGGACGAGCAGTACTTC	CAISAHRTAGDEQYF
TRBV9	few	TRBD1	TRBJ2-2	TGTGCCAGCAGCGATCAGGGGGCTGACTACACCGGGGAGCTGTTTTTT	CASSDQGADYTGELFF
TRBV5-1	NA	TRBD2	TRBJ2-1	TGCGCCAGCAGCTTGTTTAGCGGGGGGGCCTTCAGTGAGCAGTTCTTC	CASSLFSGGAFSEQFF
TRBV12-3/TRBV12-4	few	NA	TRBJ2-1	TGTGCCAGCAGTTCCAGGGGGCGACTAGCGTACTACAATGAGCAGTTCTTC	CASSSRGRLAYYNEQFF
TRBV29-1	few	NA	TRBJ1-1	TGCAGCGTTGAGTTTACTGAAGCTTTCTTT	CSVEFTEAFF
TRBV29-1	NA	NA	TRBJ1-2	TGCAGCTTATCGTACGGGTCCTATGGCTACACCTTC	CSLSYGSYGYTF